The entry below gives a single T cell receptor beta chain sequence along with its context. Its antigen remains unknown. These data are taken from a study of cytomegalovirus exposure and HLA in healthy donors. The PCR made use of 60 Vbeta and 13 Jbeta primers. Here immunoSEQ multiplex PCR was the method, and the copy in TCRdb shows in-frame clones only, minus some. Here the sample spans over 100,000 clones, 75% to 90% being singletons. This CDR3 is 17 amino acids long. Germline assignment: CDR1 MGHRA and CDR2 YSYEKL. V lost 6 bases and J lost 9, with 27 bases in between. Broader study findings: In vitro experiments confirmed that three CMV-associated chains were specific for CMV antigens.

The sequence came from a woman aged 45-65 years in good health and CMV-seropositive. Sequencing used PBMCs. The chain joins TRBV4-1 to TRBJ2-1; tentative D call: TRBD2 (6 bases). The CDR3 sequence: CASRSGAGGALGTEQFF. CDR3 nucleotide sequence: TGCGCCAGCAGGTCGGGAGCTGGAGGGGCCCTCGGGACTGAGCAGTTCTTC.